The 9 T cell receptor beta chains in this list originate from one sample, sequenced in a study of T cells in Graves' hyperthyroidism and ophthalmopathy (dated by TCRdb to the late 2010s). Libraries were prepared through multiplex PCR. The sample was run on an Illumina HiSeq 2000. The TCR beta CDR3 regions were amplified from RNA transcripts. A first-round RT-PCR of the TCR CDR3 used the HTBI primer set with the Qiagen OneStep RT-PCR kit. The public reads were reprocessed in TCRdb via fastp at Q25 and MiXCR, keeping in-frame beta chains. Every entry covers one CDR3 protein and lists the most common genes and DNA from its rows. The sample table lists roughly 170,000 distinct CDR3 sequences, approximately 17% of them with a count of one. The ten largest account for about 31% of the sample. The sequencing sample was made of blood. The receptors derive from a woman aged 50 to 60 with Graves' hyperthyroidism.

This clonotype was counted ten times or more. The rearrangement links TRBV7-9 to TRBJ2-7, with D possibly matching TRBD2 (6 bases). CDR1 is SEHNR, CDR2 FQNEAQ, per germline (reference sequence). This CDR3 region has 15 residues. Trimming pared 0 bases from V and 4 bases from J, leaving 13 bases between. DNA for the CDR3: TGTGCCAGCAGCTTAGCATTAGGGACTCAATACGAGCAGTACTTC. It yields the protein CASSLALGTQYEQYF.

This clonotype occurred many times. The J gene is TRBJ2-3, the V gene TRBV6-2 or TRBV6-3; no clear D gene. This CDR3 has 16 residues. Germline V gene lookup returns CDR1 MNHEY and CDR2 SVGEGT. V was trimmed by 6 bases and J by 2 bases, leaving 18 bases between them. The CDR3 coding sequence is TGTGCCAGCAGCCCCGGCCCGTCAGGATACACAGATACGCAGTATTTT. Its protein is CASSPGPSGYTDTQYF.

In its sample, this clonotype was seen many times. The gene calls are TRBV7-9 and TRBJ2-4; possibly TRBD2 for D (6 bases). CDR1 is SEHNR, CDR2 FQNEAQ, per germline (reference sequence). The CDR3 consists of 16 residues. The germline V and J ends were trimmed by 0 bases and 7 bases, with 16 bases remaining between them. The CDR3: CASSLAPPGRRNIQYF. The CDR3 DNA reads as TGTGCCAGCAGCTTAGCCCCCCCCGGGAGAAGGAACATTCAGTACTTC.

The table lists this clonotype with many counts. CDR3: CASSEDRVNSPLHF. CDR3 nucleotides: TGTGCCAGCAGTGAGGACAGGGTAAATTCACCCCTCCACTTT. The chain links TRBV28 to TRBJ1-6, with 8 bases that match TRBD1. The CDR3 is made up of 14 amino acids. Germline V lookup: CDR1 MDHEN, CDR2 SYDVKM. J gave up 7 bases and V 5 bases, and 4 bases lay outside the gene matches.

This clonotype was recorded at least ten times. V gene TRBV3-1 combines with J gene TRBJ2-7; D gene ambiguous. Germline V gene lookup returns CDR1 LGHDT and CDR2 YNNKEL (reference sequence). Deletions cut 5 bases from V and 1 base from J, with 3 bases between. CDR3 length: 11 amino acids. This CDR3 is CASSYSYEQYF. In DNA, the CDR3 is TGTGCCAGCAGCTATTCCTACGAGCAGTACTTC.

This clonotype was picked up many times. The chain links TRBV9 to TRBJ2-5; 7 bases match TRBD2. This CDR3 region has 16 residues. Unmatched junction bases numbered 6, after V lost 0 bases and J lost 1 base. Germline CDR1 and CDR2: SGDLS and YYNGEE. The CDR3 is CASSVAWGGSQETQYF. The DNA for the CDR3 is TGTGCCAGCAGCGTAGCGTGGGGGGGAAGCCAAGAGACCCAGTACTTC.

This sequence joins TRBV15 and TRBJ1-5, with D uncertain. Trimming left V 0 bases short and J 6 bases short, with 6 bases between. The germline CDR1 and CDR2 sequences are LNHNV and YYDKDF (reference sequence). This CDR3 contains 13 residues. The CDR3 is CATSREWVQPQHF. The CDR3 coding sequence is TGTGCCACCAGCAGAGAATGGGTTCAGCCCCAGCATTTT.

At least ten counts were recorded for this clonotype. The chain carries TRBV19 and TRBJ1-6, with a weak D call TRBD1 (5 bases). From germline, CDR1 is LNHDA and CDR2 SQIVND (reference sequence). Between the trimmed V and J ends, which lost 8 bases and 6 bases, there was a span of 14 bases. The CDR3 runs 14 residues. Here the CDR3 reads CASAPDGGNSPLHF. Written as DNA, the CDR3 is TGTGCCAGTGCCCCCGATGGGGGTAATTCACCCCTCCACTTT.

This clonotype was found many times. The chain links TRBV3-1 to TRBJ2-7, with D hard to call. The germline V gene has CDR1 LGHDT and CDR2 YNNKEL (reference sequence). Trimming stripped 2 bases from V and 2 bases from J, with 4 bases between. The CDR3 has 12 amino acids. Here the CDR3 DNA reads TGTGCCAGCAGCCAAACAGCCTACGAGCAGTACTTC. Protein product: CASSQTAYEQYF.